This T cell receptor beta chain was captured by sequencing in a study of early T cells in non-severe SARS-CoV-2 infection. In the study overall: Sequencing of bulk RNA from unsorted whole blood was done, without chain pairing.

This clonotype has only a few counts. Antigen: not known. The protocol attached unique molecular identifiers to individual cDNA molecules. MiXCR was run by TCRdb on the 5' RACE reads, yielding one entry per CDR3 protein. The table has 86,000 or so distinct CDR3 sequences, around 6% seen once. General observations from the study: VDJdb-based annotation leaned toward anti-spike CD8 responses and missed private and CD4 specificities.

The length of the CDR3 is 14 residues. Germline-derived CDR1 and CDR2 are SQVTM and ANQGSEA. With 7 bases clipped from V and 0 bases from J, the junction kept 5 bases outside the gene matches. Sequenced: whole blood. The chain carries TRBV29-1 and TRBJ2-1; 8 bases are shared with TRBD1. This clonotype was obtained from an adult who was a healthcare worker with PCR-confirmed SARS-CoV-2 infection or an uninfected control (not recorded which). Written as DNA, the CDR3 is TGCAGCGCGGGACAGGCGAGCTCCTACAATGAGCAGTTCTTC. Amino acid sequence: CSAGQASSYNEQFF.